The 32 T cell receptor beta chains below were found in one sample sequenced in a study of T-cell reconstitution after alpha-beta-depleted transplantation in children. This sample's TCRbeta library carried unique molecular identifier barcodes. Each CDR3 protein gets one entry after TCRdb re-called the PCR reads with MiXCR. The sample yields roughly 500,000 distinct CDR3 sequences, about 11% seen once. Here the sequenced sample was PBMCs, taken before TCRalphabeta/CD19-depleted stem cell transplant. These receptors all come from a child under 10 years old with inherited bone marrow failure, due to receive a stem cell transplant.

This clonotype was detected many times. This rearrangement joins TRBV12-3 or TRBV12-4 to TRBJ1-4, with TRBD1 as a possible D gene (5 bases). The CDR3 contains 17 residues. Trimming cost V 7 bases and J 0 bases, with 18 bases left between them. The CDR3 DNA sequence: TGTGCCAGCACCCCCGGGGCGGCGGATGCAACTAATGAAAAACTGTTTTTT. Protein sequence: CASTPGAADATNEKLFF.

This clonotype was counted at least ten times. J is TRBJ2-7 and V is TRBV3-1, with TRBD2 identical over 11 bases. This CDR3 is built from 17 residues. The V gene's germline CDR1 is LGHDT and CDR2 YNNKEL (reference sequence). V dropped 6 bases and J dropped 1; count of bases not matched to a gene: 11. CDR3 in amino acids: CASSYGLAGSPSYEQYF. CDR3 coding DNA: TGTGCCAGCAGTTACGGACTAGCGGGTTCTCCTTCCTACGAGCAGTACTTC.

There are many counts of this clonotype. This rearrangement joins TRBV7-9 to TRBJ2-1; 14 nucleotides match TRBD2. CDR3 size: 16 residues. The V gene's germline CDR1 is SEHNR and CDR2 FQNEAQ (reference sequence). Germline trimming cut 3 bases from V and 10 bases from J; bases unmatched to any gene: 8. The CDR3 is CASSFPLGLAGAEQFF. The CDR3 nucleotides are TGTGCCAGCAGCTTCCCCCTGGGACTAGCGGGAGCCGAGCAGTTCTTC.

In regard to this clonotype: This may stem from a read error, because a much larger clone lies one nucleotide away. The chain uses TRBV6-2 or TRBV6-3 and TRBJ2-3, with unresolved D. CDR3 length equals 14 residues. Germline CDR1 reads MNHEY; CDR2 reads SVGEGT. The V end lost 5 bases, the J end lost 1 base, and 10 bases lay between the germline ends. CDR3 sequence reads: CASSRIVCTDTQYF. As DNA, the CDR3 is TGTGCCAGCAGTCGGATAGTATGCACAGATACGCAGTATTTT.

There are many counts of this clonotype. This rearrangement joins TRBV11-2 to TRBJ2-2; the D is unclear. Per germline, CDR1 SGHAT and CDR2 FQNNGV. The CDR3 consists of 14 residues. The V end was cut by 1 base, the J end by 5 bases, with 8 bases between. The CDR3 DNA reads as TGTGCCAGCAGCTTAGTAGGCCGTACCGGGGAGCTGTTTTTT. As protein: CASSLVGRTGELFF.

In its sample, this clonotype was seen many times. V usage is TRBV7-9 and J usage is TRBJ2-1; either TRBD1 or TRBD2 may fit D (6 bases each). The germline V gene has CDR1 SEHNR and CDR2 FQNEAQ (reference sequence). Trimming cost V 1 base and J 9 bases, with 10 bases left between them. This CDR3 has 13 amino acids. In DNA form, the CDR3 reads TGTGCCAGCAGCTTAGGAGGGGGAGGTGAGCAGTTCTTC. As protein: CASSLGGGGEQFF.

This clonotype was detected many times. The chain combines TRBV5-6 with TRBJ2-5, with TRBD2 matching over 11 bases. The germline V gene has CDR1 SGHDT and CDR2 YYEEEE. Trimming took 5 bases from V and 0 from J; bases not matched to a gene: 9. This CDR3 has 17 residues. The CDR3 DNA follows: TGTGCCAGCAGTCTAGCGGGAGGCACCCCCTACCAAGAGACCCAGTACTTC. This translates into CASSLAGGTPYQETQYF.

This clonotype was recorded a few times. This chain connects TRBV5-1 to TRBJ2-2; D ambiguous. Germline CDR1 is SGHRS and CDR2 is YFSETQ. The CDR3 consists of 12 residues. Trimming cost V 0 bases and J 8 bases, with 5 bases left between them. In nucleotides, the CDR3 is TGCGCCAGCAGCTTGGTGAAGGGGGAGCTGTTTTTT. Protein: CASSLVKGELFF.

J is TRBJ1-5 and V is TRBV5-5; TRBD1 matches 7 bases. This CDR3 is built from 15 residues. V gave up 4 bases and J gave up 5 bases; unmatched junction bases: 9. CDR1 is SGHKS and CDR2 is YYEKEE in the germline V gene (reference sequence). The CDR3 sequence: CASSPGTDYDQPQHF. In DNA form, the CDR3 reads TGTGCCAGCAGCCCCGGGACAGACTATGATCAGCCCCAGCATTTT.

V usage is TRBV7-2 and J usage is TRBJ2-1, with a weak D call TRBD2 (7 bases). Germline lookup yields CDR1 SGHTA and CDR2 FQGNSA. Trimming left V 9 bases short and J 0 bases short, with 15 bases between. The CDR3 contains 15 residues. CDR3 bases: TGTGCCAGTAAGGGGGAGGGCCTCTCCTACAATGAGCAGTTCTTC. Translated: CASKGEGLSYNEQFF.

CDR3 loop: CASSPGQTTGGETQYF. CDR3 DNA sequence: TGTGCCAGCAGTCCGGGACAGACTACTGGGGGGGAGACCCAGTACTTC. The V call is TRBV12-3 or TRBV12-4, the J call TRBJ2-5; D may be TRBD1 (7 bases). Between the trimmed V and J ends, which lost 5 bases and 5 bases, there was a span of 21 bases. The CDR3 totals 16 residues.

The genes are TRBV27 and TRBJ2-6, with D perhaps matching TRBD1 or TRBD2 (6 bases each). Germline CDR1 and CDR2: MNHEY and SMNVEV (reference sequence). Trimming removed 5 bases at V and 0 bases at J, with 17 bases between. CDR3 size: 18 residues. The CDR3 loop is CASSPKAGHPSGANVLTF. The CDR3, as DNA: TGTGCCAGCAGTCCGAAGGCGGGACACCCCTCTGGGGCCAACGTCCTGACTTTC.

This clonotype was detected a few times. V gene TRBV20-1 combines with J gene TRBJ2-7; 9 bases align to TRBD1. CDR1 is DFQATT and CDR2 is SNEGSKA in the germline V gene (reference sequence). Trimming cost V 1 base and J 0 bases; bases outside gene matches: 4. The length of the CDR3 is 15 residues. The CDR3 loop is CSARAPGQGSYEQYF. In nucleotides, the CDR3 is TGCAGTGCTAGAGCTCCGGGACAGGGCTCCTACGAGCAGTACTTC.

Concerning this clonotype: Since a much larger clone is just one base distant, this may be a read error. This rearrangement joins TRBV6-5 to TRBJ2-1; TRBD2 might be the D (6 bases). The CDR3 is made up of 15 amino acids. CDR1 and CDR2 (germline): MNHEY, SVGAGI. Trimming shortened V by 4 bases and J by 13 bases, and 23 bases separated the two germline ends. CDR3 coding DNA: TGTGCCAGCAGTTTATGGATCCCGGACTACTCGAACCAGTTCTTC. Protein product: CASSLWIPDYSNQFF.

This clonotype has at least ten counts. This chain joins TRBV12-3 or TRBV12-4 and TRBJ2-1, with TRBD1 matching 10 bases. The CDR3 extends over 15 amino acids. Trimming cost V 5 bases and J 5 bases; bases outside gene matches: 6. CDR3 sequence reads: CASSRQGAINNEQFF. CDR3 in DNA: TGTGCCAGCAGTCGACAGGGGGCGATTAACAATGAGCAGTTCTTC.

This clonotype was seen repeatedly, ten times or more. This rearrangement joins TRBV27 to TRBJ2-3, with D possibly TRBD2 on 5 matching bases. CDR1 is MNHEY and CDR2 is SMNVEV in the germline V gene (reference sequence). The length of the CDR3 is 16 residues. The ends were cut back, 1 base at V and 0 bases at J, with 11 bases in the middle. CDR3 sequence reads: CASSLYIASSTDTQYF. CDR3 nucleotide sequence: TGTGCCAGCAGTTTATATATAGCGTCTAGCACAGATACGCAGTATTTT.

With regard to this clonotype: Since a much larger clone is just one base distant, this may be a read error. This chain links TRBV4-1 with TRBJ2-2; the D is unclear. The CDR3 is made up of 16 amino acids. CDR1 and CDR2 from the germline V gene are MGHRA and YSYEKL. V was trimmed by 3 bases and J by 12 bases, leaving 23 bases between them. The CDR3 DNA reads as TGCGCCAGCAGCCAGGGGTTGAGAACCGGCCTTCGGCAGCTGTTTTTT. This sequence encodes CASSQGLRTGLRQLFF.

This clonotype was seen many times. The gene calls are TRBV4-3 and TRBJ1-2; D is undetermined. V lost 2 bases, J lost 0 bases, and 7 bases lay in between. Germline V gene sequence: CDR1 LGHNA, CDR2 YSLEER. CDR3 size: 14 residues. The CDR3 loop is CASSQLPTNYGYTF. CDR3 nucleotides: TGCGCCAGCAGCCAACTCCCTACTAACTATGGCTACACCTTC.

This clonotype was picked up many times. The rearrangement joins TRBV12-3 or TRBV12-4 to TRBJ2-1; tentatively, D is TRBD1 or TRBD2 (5 bases each). This CDR3 has 15 residues. The V and J ends lost 1 base and 5 bases respectively, with 12 bases between them. CDR3 in DNA: TGTGCCAGCAGTTTAGTCCTCCGGGGCGACAATGAGCAGTTCTTC. It yields the protein CASSLVLRGDNEQFF.

This clonotype was counted only a few times. The chain carries TRBV6-5 and TRBJ1-1; perhaps TRBD1 as D (5 bases). The CDR3 length is 17 residues. The germline V and J ends were trimmed by 0 bases and 5 bases, with 19 bases remaining between them. CDR1 and CDR2 (germline): MNHEY, SVGAGI. CDR3: CASSYSWAGKTGTEAFF. The CDR3 bases are TGTGCCAGCAGTTACTCTTGGGCAGGGAAAACGGGGACTGAAGCTTTCTTT.

Many counts were recorded for this clonotype. The chain employs TRBV9 and TRBJ1-3; TRBD1 might be the D (6 bases). The CDR3 is 15 amino acids. Germline assignment: CDR1 SGDLS and CDR2 YYNGEE. The V gene lost 2 bases and the J gene lost 8 bases, with 17 bases spanning the gap. The CDR3 sequence is CASSVLPTRGDTIYF. CDR3 coding DNA: TGTGCCAGCAGCGTCCTCCCGACCAGGGGTGACACCATATATTTT.

This chain links TRBV12-3 or TRBV12-4 with TRBJ2-7, with 7 bases aligning to TRBD1. The CDR3 runs 13 residues. The trim removed 5 bases at V and 5 bases at J, leaving 6 bases unmatched. The CDR3 DNA is TGTGCCAGCAGTCTGGACAGGATTCACGAGCAGTACTTC. It translates to CASSLDRIHEQYF.

The sample holds many counts of this clonotype. J is TRBJ2-7 and V is TRBV27; 9 bases are a match to TRBD1. CDR1 and CDR2 (germline): MNHEY, SMNVEV (reference sequence). The CDR3 length is 15 residues. V was pared by 6 bases and J by 2 bases, with 8 bases of the junction left unmatched. CDR3 in DNA: TGTGCCAGCAGCCCCACAGGGGGCCCTACCTACGAGCAGTACTTC. It is translated as CASSPTGGPTYEQYF.

This clonotype was found many times. The rearrangement links TRBV5-1 to TRBJ2-7, with D tentatively TRBD2 (5 bases). CDR1 and CDR2 (germline): SGHRS, YFSETQ. This CDR3 has 14 amino acids. The V gene lost 0 bases and the J gene lost 3 bases, with 10 bases spanning the gap. The CDR3 here is CASSLASGFYEQYF. As DNA, the CDR3 is TGCGCCAGCAGCTTGGCCAGCGGATTCTACGAGCAGTACTTC.

Of note for this clonotype: The conserved closing phenylalanine or tryptophan is absent in this CDR3, likely reflecting a read error. The chain employs TRBV20-1 and TRBJ2-3, with 8 bases aligning to TRBD1. Germline values: CDR1 DFQATT, CDR2 SNEGSKA (reference sequence). CDR3 size: 16 residues. V dropped 5 bases and J dropped 1; count of bases not matched to a gene: 11. As DNA, the CDR3 is TGCAGTGCTCGATGGACAGGGTGGCACCGCACAGATACGCAGTATTAT. It yields the protein CSARWTGWHRTDTQYY.

This clonotype was seen ten or more times. V gene TRBV20-1 combines with J gene TRBJ2-7, with 8 bases matching TRBD2. The J segment lost 5 bases and the V segment lost 3 bases, leaving 6 bases of the junction unmatched. The CDR3 extends over 13 amino acids. CDR1 and CDR2 from the germline V gene are DFQATT and SNEGSKA (reference sequence). The CDR3 sequence is CSARRGRFDEQYF. DNA of the CDR3: TGCAGTGCTAGGCGCGGGAGGTTCGACGAGCAGTACTTC.

This chain joins TRBV20-1 and TRBJ2-5; the D gene is possibly TRBD2 (6 bases). The V gene lost 5 bases and the J gene lost 7 bases, with 14 bases spanning the gap. The CDR3 is 12 residues long. Per germline, CDR1 DFQATT and CDR2 SNEGSKA (reference sequence). The CDR3 coding sequence is TGCAGTGCTCGACTAGGAGGGGCGACCCAGTACTTC. Its translation is CSARLGGATQYF.

This clonotype was counted ten times or more. The J gene is TRBJ2-1, the V gene TRBV7-8; D is uncertain. With 3 bases removed from V and 0 bases from J, the gap between germline ends came to 6 bases. Per germline, CDR1 SGHVS and CDR2 FQNEAQ. CDR3 size: 14 residues. The CDR3 region is CASSFRSSYNEQFF. DNA of the CDR3: TGTGCCAGCAGCTTCCGGAGCTCCTACAATGAGCAGTTCTTC.

This clonotype has just a few counts. The chain joins TRBV10-3 to TRBJ2-3, with a tentative D call TRBD1 (6 bases). Germline CDR1 ENHRY, CDR2 SYGVKD. CDR3 length equals 16 residues. V gave up 0 bases and J gave up 0 bases, with 10 bases separating them. The CDR3 spells CAISESGASSTDTQYF. The CDR3 nucleotides read TGTGCCATCAGTGAGTCGGGGGCTTCTAGCACAGATACGCAGTATTTT.

The rearrangement links TRBV6-5 to TRBJ2-5; D not resolved. CDR3 length: 15 residues. Trimming took 1 base from V and 1 from J, leaving 10 bases between them. Germline CDR1 reads MNHEY; CDR2 reads SVGAGI. The CDR3: CASSYFGSVQETQYF. The CDR3 DNA reads as TGTGCCAGCAGTTACTTCGGTAGTGTCCAAGAGACCCAGTACTTC.

As concerns this clonotype: Being one base from a much bigger clone, this may be a read error. V is TRBV12-3 or TRBV12-4 and J is TRBJ2-7, with D tentatively TRBD1 or TRBD2 (6 bases each). The CDR3 sequence is 14 residues long. The CDR3 DNA reads TGTACCAGCAGTTTTAGGGGGGACCTCTACGAGCAGTACTTC. Translated, it gives CTSSFRGDLYEQYF.

The chain couples TRBV6-1 to TRBJ1-5; 7 bases are shared with TRBD1. Germline CDR1 is MNHNS and CDR2 is SASEGT. The CDR3 consists of 16 residues. With 7 bases clipped from V and 2 bases from J, the junction kept 11 bases outside the gene matches. The CDR3 bases are TGTGCCAGCATCACTACCGACAGGGAGGGCAATCAGCCCCAGCATTTT. It encodes CASITTDREGNQPQHF.